This passage covers 23 T cell receptor beta chains from one sample sequenced in a study of T cell repertoires in cytomegalovirus infection. Each CDR3 protein gets one entry after TCRdb re-called the reads with MiXCR. The top ten clones hold 30% to 40% of a sample with 150,000 to 200,000 distinct CDR3 sequences, about 28% of them seen once. Input material: PBMCs. These receptor sequences come from a human donor in good health (CMV status not recorded). Some clones in this sample may be carry-over from other donors' samples.

This clonotype was recorded a few times. The chain links TRBV20-1 to TRBJ1-1, with TRBD1 matching 8 bases. The CDR3 contains 15 residues. The germline V gene has CDR1 DFQATT and CDR2 SNEGSKA (reference sequence). V lost 5 bases, J lost 0 bases, and 8 bases stayed unmatched. The DNA for the CDR3 is TGCAGTGCTGGGACAGGAAAGGGAATGAACACTGAAGCTTTCTTT. This encodes CSAGTGKGMNTEAFF.

The chain carries TRBV7-2 and TRBJ1-5; D may be TRBD1 (6 bases). Deletions cut 5 bases from V and 2 bases from J, with 16 bases between. Per the germline V gene, CDR1 is SGHTA and CDR2 is FQGNSA. This CDR3 has 16 amino acids. The CDR3 coding sequence is TGTGCCAGCAGCCCCAGGGGCCGCCTAGGCAATCAGCCCCAGCATTTT. It encodes CASSPRGRLGNQPQHF.

This chain joins TRBV6-2 or TRBV6-3 and TRBJ2-1; a weak D match, TRBD2 (6 bases). Trimming shortened V by 2 bases and J by 7 bases, and 6 bases separated the two germline ends. The CDR3 loop spans 12 amino acids. Germline CDR1 MNHEY, CDR2 SVGEGT. The CDR3 loop reads CASSYSGNEQFF. The CDR3 DNA reads TGTGCCAGCAGTTACAGCGGGAATGAGCAGTTCTTC.

The chain joins TRBV10-3 to TRBJ1-5; D gene unclear. The CDR3 has 16 residues. CDR1 ENHRY and CDR2 SYGVKD come from the germline V gene. V was shortened by 3 bases and J by 1 base, with 13 bases between the two germline ends. CDR3 sequence reads: CAISDTGIESNQPQHF. CDR3 sequence (DNA): TGTGCCATCAGTGATACCGGGATAGAAAGCAATCAGCCCCAGCATTTT.

This clonotype was seen more than once but under ten times. This chain joins TRBV29-1 and TRBJ2-7, with D possibly matching TRBD1 (6 bases). Germline CDR1 and CDR2: SQVTM and ANQGSEA. The ends were cut back, 0 bases at V and 2 bases at J, with 11 bases in the middle. The CDR3 has 14 residues. The CDR3 DNA reads as TGCAGCGTTGAAGAGGGGCAGGGGCCCTACGAGCAGTACTTC. This gives the protein CSVEEGQGPYEQYF.

J is TRBJ2-4 and V is TRBV28; unclear D gene. Germline V gives CDR1 MDHEN, CDR2 SYDVKM. V was clipped by 6 bases and J by 0 bases, with 12 bases between them. This CDR3 contains 15 residues. The CDR3 protein is CASSFTSLAKNIQYF. CDR3 sequence (DNA): TGTGCCAGCAGCTTCACCTCCCTAGCCAAAAACATTCAGTACTTC.

This clonotype has at least ten counts. V and J are TRBV6-2 or TRBV6-3 and TRBJ2-6; D might be TRBD2 (5 bases). Germline V gene sequence: CDR1 MNHEY, CDR2 SVGEGT. The V and J ends lost 4 bases and 4 bases respectively, with 11 bases between them. This CDR3 is built from 15 residues. As DNA, the CDR3 is TGTGCCAGCAGTTTGAGGGTGTTCGGGGCCAACGTCCTGACTTTC. Its protein product is CASSLRVFGANVLTF.

This clonotype was counted a few times. The rearrangement links TRBV6-5 to TRBJ1-2; D not resolved. Germline V lookup: CDR1 MNHEY, CDR2 SVGAGI. The ends were cut back, 0 bases at V and 3 bases at J, with 11 bases in the middle. This CDR3 contains 15 residues. This CDR3 is CASSYSRNRYYGYTF. CDR3 coding DNA: TGTGCCAGCAGTTACTCGAGGAACAGATACTATGGCTACACCTTC.

The table lists this clonotype with a few counts. CDR3 coding DNA: TGTGCCAGCAGCTTGGGGCGGGCAGGGTACGAAGCTTTCTTT. This gives the protein CASSLGRAGYEAFF. The chain has TRBV5-6 and TRBJ1-1, with D tentatively TRBD1 (5 bases). Between the trimmed V and J ends, which lost 0 bases and 8 bases, there was a span of 14 bases. The CDR3 covers 14 residues. CDR1 SGHDT and CDR2 YYEEEE come from the germline V gene.

The chain employs TRBV29-1 and TRBJ2-7, with unresolved D. The ends were cut back, 5 bases at V and 2 bases at J, with 7 bases in the middle. The CDR3 totals 11 residues. The germline V gene has CDR1 SQVTM and CDR2 ANQGSEA. This chain's CDR3 is CSVLGPYEQYF. DNA for the CDR3: TGCAGCGTTTTAGGACCCTACGAGCAGTACTTC.

The chain couples TRBV7-6 to TRBJ1-5; TRBD1 is a possible D gene (5 bases). CDR3 size: 16 residues. CDR1 is SGHVS, CDR2 FNYEAQ, per germline. The ends were cut back, 1 base at V and 2 bases at J, with 12 bases in the middle. The CDR3 DNA follows: TGTGCCAGCAGCTTAGGCGGACAAGAGGGCAATCAGCCCCAGCATTTT. Encoded protein: CASSLGGQEGNQPQHF.

V and J are TRBV20-1 and TRBJ1-6; possible D gene TRBD1, 5 bases. Germline lookup yields CDR1 DFQATT and CDR2 SNEGSKA (reference sequence). There are 15 residues in the CDR3. Trimming removed 1 base from V and 0 bases from J, with 7 bases in between. In nucleotides, the CDR3 is TGCAGTGCTAGAGTTGACAGCTCCTATAATTCACCCCTCCACTTT. It codes for CSARVDSSYNSPLHF.

This chain uses TRBV28 with TRBJ2-7; 9 bases agree with TRBD1. Germline V lookup: CDR1 MDHEN, CDR2 SYDVKM. The V and J ends lost 10 bases and 0 bases, in that order; junction bases with no gene match: 10. This CDR3 region has 15 residues. The CDR3 DNA sequence: TGTGCCACCCTTACAGGGGGCGATCTCTCCTACGAGCAGTACTTC. Protein: CATLTGGDLSYEQYF.

The J gene is TRBJ2-2, the V gene TRBV29-1; 8 bases fit TRBD1. V shed 7 bases, J shed 5 bases, and the junction held 12 bases outside the gene matches. Germline lookup yields CDR1 SQVTM and CDR2 ANQGSEA. This CDR3 has 15 amino acids. The CDR3 coding sequence is TGCAGCGCCTCGACCCAGGGGGCAGGGACCGGGGAGCTGTTTTTT. It specifies CSASTQGAGTGELFF.

Concerning this clonotype: A much more abundant neighbour one base away suggests this may be a read error. The rearrangement links TRBV7-8 to TRBJ2-3; D remains unclear. Trimming cost V 0 bases and J 3 bases, with 13 bases left between them. CDR3 size: 16 residues. Germline V lookup: CDR1 SGHVS, CDR2 FQNEAQ. CDR3 bases: TGTGCCAGCAGCTTAGCTATACCCTTTGGTACAGATACGCAGTATTTT. Its protein is CASSLAIPFGTDTQYF. Full variable domain (rest looked up from reference TRBV7-8 and TRBJ2-3): GAGVSQSPRYKVAKRGQDVALRCDPISGHVSLFWYQQALGQGPEFLTYFQNEAQLDKSGLPSDRFFAERPEGSVSTLKIQRTQQEDSAVYLCASSLAIPFGTDTQYFGPGTRLTVL.

The chain couples TRBV5-4 to TRBJ2-3; unclear D gene. Germline V gene sequence: CDR1 SGHNT, CDR2 YYREEE (reference sequence). V was trimmed by 0 bases and J by 2 bases, leaving 13 bases between them. CDR3 length equals 16 residues. CDR3 nucleotides: TGTGCCAGCAGCTTGGCCGGAAGTAGGGCCACAGATACGCAGTATTTT. Its protein is CASSLAGSRATDTQYF.

This chain connects TRBV7-2 to TRBJ1-5; a possible D gene is TRBD1 (5 bases). V lost 5 bases and J 7 bases, leaving 15 bases between the germline ends. The CDR3 totals 14 residues. Germline CDR1 and CDR2: SGHTA and FQGNSA. Here the CDR3 reads CASSQGRERQPQHF. CDR3 nucleotides: TGTGCCAGCAGCCAAGGCAGGGAGCGGCAGCCCCAGCATTTT.

The gene calls are TRBV5-4 and TRBJ1-2, with TRBD1 matching 9 bases. J was trimmed by 4 bases and V by 1 base; bases with no gene match: 11. CDR3 length equals 17 residues. The germline V gene encodes CDR1 SGHNT and CDR2 YYREEE (reference sequence). The CDR3 sequence: CASSLLGTGTLPYGYTF. Written as DNA, the CDR3 is TGTGCCAGCAGCTTGCTCGGGACAGGGACGCTGCCCTATGGCTACACCTTC. Full variable domain (remainder filled in from reference TRBV5-4 and TRBJ1-2): ETGVTQSPTHLIKTRGQQVTLRCSSQSGHNTVSWYQQALGQGPQFIFQYYREEENGRGNFPPRFSGLQFPNYSSELNVNALELDDSALYLCASSLLGTGTLPYGYTFGSGTRLTVV.

The CDR3 loop is CSARVEGADSPLHF. For the CDR3, the DNA is TGCAGTGCTAGAGTCGAGGGGGCAGATTCACCCCTCCACTTT. The chain links TRBV20-1 to TRBJ1-6; 7 nucleotides line up with TRBD1. V dropped 1 base and J dropped 8; count of bases not matched to a gene: 5. This CDR3 spans 14 amino acids. The germline CDR1 and CDR2 sequences are DFQATT and SNEGSKA (reference sequence).

The chain couples TRBV6-5 to TRBJ2-3, with TRBD2 matching 9 bases. The V gene's germline CDR1 is MNHEY and CDR2 SVGAGI. Trimming cost V 5 bases and J 1 base; bases outside gene matches: 7. The CDR3 length is 16 residues. In nucleotides, the CDR3 is TGTGCCAGCAGTCCTTTGGGCGGGGGGGGCACAGATACGCAGTATTTT. This gives the protein CASSPLGGGGTDTQYF.

This clonotype has a handful of counts. CDR3 sequence (DNA): TGTGCCAGCAGCCAAGGCGTCACCGGGGGTAGTGCGGCTTTCTTT. Its protein product is CASSQGVTGGSAAFF. The gene calls are TRBV4-2 and TRBJ1-1, with D possibly being TRBD1 (5 bases). This CDR3 comprises 15 residues. CDR1 LGHNA and CDR2 YNFKEQ come from the germline V gene. V was pared by 1 base and J by 11 bases, with 20 bases between.

The genes are TRBV20-1 and TRBJ2-5; 8 bases are a match to TRBD2. Per the germline V gene, CDR1 is DFQATT and CDR2 is SNEGSKA (reference sequence). V shed 0 bases, J shed 4 bases, and the junction held 7 bases outside the gene matches. This CDR3 has 15 residues. The CDR3 DNA is TGCAGTGCTAGAGATTCGGGGGGGGATGCAGAGACCCAGTACTTC. As protein: CSARDSGGDAETQYF.

In this sample, this clonotype turned up a few times. The chain combines TRBV6-6 with TRBJ2-4, with 9 bases fitting TRBD1. This CDR3 has 16 residues. The ends lost 6 bases at V and 8 bases at J; junction bases unmatched: 14. Germline-derived CDR1 and CDR2 are MNHNY and SVGAGI (reference sequence). The CDR3 sequence: CASSSSPGQGIDIQYF. The CDR3 DNA reads as TGTGCCAGCAGCTCATCCCCGGGACAGGGTATCGACATTCAGTACTTC.